This T cell receptor (beta chain) was captured in a study of T cells in Graves' hyperthyroidism and ophthalmopathy. Template material for amplifying TCR beta CDR3 regions consisted of RNA transcripts. The HTBI primer set drove a first-round RT-PCR of the TCR CDR3. A single record per CDR3 protein comes from TCRdb applying MiXCR to the multiplex PCR reads. The sample yields 400,000 to 600,000 distinct CDR3 sequences, 20% to 25% seen once. This clonotype was seen more than once but under ten times. The study left out patients who had uncontrolled infection, other autoimmune disease, pregnancy or lactation. The sequenced material came from blood. This clonotype originated in a young man with Graves' hyperthyroidism.

The CDR3: CASTREGTGPYQPQHF. CDR3 in DNA: TGTGCCAGTACCCGAGAAGGTACAGGCCCATATCAGCCCCAGCATTTT. V is TRBV19 and J is TRBJ1-5; a weak D match, TRBD1 (5 bases). The CDR3 loop spans 16 amino acids. V lost 7 bases to trimming and J lost 5 bases, with 21 bases between them. Germline CDR1 reads LNHDA; CDR2 reads SQIVND (reference sequence).